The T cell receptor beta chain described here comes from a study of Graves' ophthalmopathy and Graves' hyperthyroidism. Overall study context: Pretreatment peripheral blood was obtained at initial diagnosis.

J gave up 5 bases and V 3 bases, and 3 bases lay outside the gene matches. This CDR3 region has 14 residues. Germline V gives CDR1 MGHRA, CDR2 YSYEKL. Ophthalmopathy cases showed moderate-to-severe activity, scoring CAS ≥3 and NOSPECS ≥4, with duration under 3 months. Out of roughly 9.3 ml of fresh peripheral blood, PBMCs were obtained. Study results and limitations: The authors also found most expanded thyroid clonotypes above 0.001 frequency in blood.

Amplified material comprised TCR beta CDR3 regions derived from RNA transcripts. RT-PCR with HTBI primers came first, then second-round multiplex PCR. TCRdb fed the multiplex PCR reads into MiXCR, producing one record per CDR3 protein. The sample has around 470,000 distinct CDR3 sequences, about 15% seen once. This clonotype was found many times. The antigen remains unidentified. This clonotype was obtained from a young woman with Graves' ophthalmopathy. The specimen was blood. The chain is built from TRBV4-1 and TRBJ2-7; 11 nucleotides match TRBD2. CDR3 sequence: CASSHLAGGDEQYF. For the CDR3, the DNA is TGCGCCAGCAGCCATTTAGCGGGAGGGGACGAGCAGTACTTC.